This TCR beta chain was found in a study of T cells after posttransplantation cyclophosphamide (dated by TCRdb to 2016 to 2017). For context, the study as a whole: Using TRB sequencing, the study followed how the T cell repertoire rebuilt after myeloablative bone marrow transplantation with posttransplantation cyclophosphamide given as GVHD prophylaxis. Blood from all 34 PTCy patients with 1-year posttransplant specimens was subjected to TRB sequencing. Because TRA and TRB clonality correlated tightly in several samples, later TCR analyses were limited to TRB. Samples from a few dozen PTCy-treated patients and approximately 16 related bone marrow donors of those patients were subjected to antigen receptor sequencing. Public TRB sequences were queried against a database of over 3,500 sequences associated with responses to pathogens, tumor antigens, self-antigens and alloantigens. TRB sequencing was also done on up to roughly 3 additional blood samples from 2 to 5.2 years after transplant in 3 patients, and on pretransplant blood from several patients.

Viable CD3+CD4+ or CD3+CD8+ cells that were CCR7+CD45RA+CD45RO-CD95-CD27+CD28+ were defined as naive T cells. Peripheral blood samples were provided by related bone marrow donors on the day of marrow donation. Peripheral blood and bone marrow mononuclear cells were isolated by Ficoll-Hypaque density centrifugation and cryopreserved. Sorting of CD4+ and CD8+ T cells, including naive and memory subsets, was performed by FACS on a FACSAria II. In regard to this clone: Its antigen target is currently unknown. No clone much larger than this one lies a single base away; base qualities are absent.

Genomic DNA was used for TRB sequencing, which was performed with the immunoSEQ assay at survey resolution or with the hsTCRB kit. From the authors' description of their analysis: The immunoSEQ software was used for initial read processing, and the LymphoSeq R package was used for repertoire analyses. Clonality was computed as 1 minus normalized Shannon entropy; Gini coefficient was also calculated for each TRB dataset. Phenotypes of unsorted samples were inferred by mapping TRB sequences from sorted subsets of the recipient or donor onto unsorted samples of the same recipient. In TCRdb, the immuneACCESS table is reduced to in-frame sequences with V and J assigned. These tables do not hold every clone; where another copy was compared, an unresolved V gene accounts for under half, and the others remain unexplained. V and J calls and clone size are given by that table; D and trimming were obtained from the DNA. The sample table contains about 22,000 clones; only one count was recorded for around 97% of them. The biggest ten clones account for about 0.12% of the sample.

The research as a whole found: At 1-2 months, donor-recipient similarity was low but rose over the first year, and the later blood repertoires were often dominated by donor CD8+ memory clones. The TRB repertoires of T cells infiltrating skin or GI tract showed only limited overlap with the TRB repertoires of T cells in blood. Across roughly 45 patients, recipient CMV seropositivity and CMV reactivation were highly associated with TRB clonality; PTCy diversity was similar to CNI/methotrexate controls.

Sequences were obtained from naive CD4+ T cells sorted from PBMCs. The sequence was collected from a man aged 45 to 65 in good health, CMV-negative, and a related stem cell transplant donor.

The nucleotide sequence is given as TGTGCCAGCAGCGCGACACATTACGGCACAGATACGCAGTATTTT. This is translated as CASSATHYGTDTQYF. The chain uses TRBV9 and TRBJ2-3, with the D gene not confidently named. Reading from cysteine to phenylalanine, the CDR3 counts 15 amino acids. Only the CDR3 part of the read is kept: 45 bases, read in frame from the first base. CDR1 SGDLS and CDR2 YYNGEE were looked up in the germline V gene. Between the V and J ends, shortened by 3 bases and 1 base respectively, the junction contains 12 bases.